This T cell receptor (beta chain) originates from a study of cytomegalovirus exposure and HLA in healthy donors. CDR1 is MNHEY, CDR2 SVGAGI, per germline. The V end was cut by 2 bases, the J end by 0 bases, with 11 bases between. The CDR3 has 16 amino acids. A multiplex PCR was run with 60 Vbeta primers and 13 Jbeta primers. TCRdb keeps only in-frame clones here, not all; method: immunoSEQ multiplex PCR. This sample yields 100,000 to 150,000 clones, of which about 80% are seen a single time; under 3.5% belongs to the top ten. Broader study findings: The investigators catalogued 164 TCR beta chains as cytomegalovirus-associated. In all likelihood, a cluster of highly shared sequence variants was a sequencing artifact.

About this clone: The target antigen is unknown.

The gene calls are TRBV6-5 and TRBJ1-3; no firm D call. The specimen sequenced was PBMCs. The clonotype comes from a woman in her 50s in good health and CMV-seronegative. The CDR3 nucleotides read TGTGCCAGCAGTTACGAGGGCCTAAGCTCTGGAAACACCATATATTTT. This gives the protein CASSYEGLSSGNTIYF.